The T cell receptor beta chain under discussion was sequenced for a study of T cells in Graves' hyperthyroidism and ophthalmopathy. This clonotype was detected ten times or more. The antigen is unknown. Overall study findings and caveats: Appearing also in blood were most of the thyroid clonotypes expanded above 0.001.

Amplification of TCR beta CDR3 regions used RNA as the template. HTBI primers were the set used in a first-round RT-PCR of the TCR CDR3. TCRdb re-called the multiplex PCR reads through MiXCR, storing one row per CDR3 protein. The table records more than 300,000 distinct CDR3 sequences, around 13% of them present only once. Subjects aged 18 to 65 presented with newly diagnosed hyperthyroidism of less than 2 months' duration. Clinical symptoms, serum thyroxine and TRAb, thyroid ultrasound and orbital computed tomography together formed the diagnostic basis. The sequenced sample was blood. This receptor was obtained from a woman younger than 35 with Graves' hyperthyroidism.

The CDR3 DNA follows: TGTGCCAGCAGCTTAAGCAGACCGTACAATGAGCAGTTCTTC. Translating it yields CASSLSRPYNEQFF. The genes are TRBV7-8 and TRBJ2-1; D is unresolved. There are 14 residues in the CDR3. Germline V gives CDR1 SGHVS, CDR2 FQNEAQ. Trimming removed 2 bases from V and 4 bases from J, with 9 bases in between.